These 27 T cell receptor beta chains share one sample of origin, sequenced in a study of blood T cell repertoires in COVID-19. Sequencing was performed with immunoSEQ multiplex PCR; in TCRdb, only in-frame clones are kept and a portion is missing. The sample consists of approximately 90,000 clones, more than 60% of them appearing once. The specimen sequenced was peripheral blood. Every receptor here comes from a man between 65 and 80 years old with acute or convalescent COVID-19.

The chain links TRBV5-1 to TRBJ2-5; TRBD1 is a possible D gene (7 bases). Germline V gene data show CDR1 as SGHRS and CDR2 as YFSETQ. V dropped 3 bases and J dropped 5 bases, with 17 bases sitting between them. The CDR3 is 15 residues long. This chain's CDR3 is CASSSALQGRETQYF. CDR3 DNA: TGCGCCAGCAGCTCCGCCTTACAGGGGAGGGAGACCCAGTACTTC. Variable domain in full (rest from reference TRBV5-1 and TRBJ2-5): KAGVTQTPRYLIKTRGQQVTLSCSPISGHRSVSWYQQTPGQGLQFLFEYFSETQRNKGNFPGRFSGRQFSNSRSEMNVSTLELGDSALYLCASSSALQGRETQYFGPGTRLLVL.

The chain uses TRBV6-4 and TRBJ2-2; D perhaps matches TRBD2 (5 bases). The V end lost 4 bases, the J end lost 0 bases, and 12 bases lay between the germline ends. CDR1 is MRHNA and CDR2 is SNTAGT in the germline V gene. The CDR3 covers 16 residues. The CDR3 nucleotides read TGTGCCAGCAGTGCCGGAAGAGGGTCGAACACCGGGGAGCTGTTTTTT. Protein sequence: CASSAGRGSNTGELFF.

This sequence joins TRBV4-1 and TRBJ2-7, with D perhaps TRBD2 (5 bases). The germline CDR1 and CDR2 sequences are MGHRA and YSYEKL. The ends were cut back, 0 bases at V and 2 bases at J, with 11 bases in the middle. CDR3 size: 15 residues. The CDR3 region is CASSQDSYGTYEQYF. The CDR3 coding sequence is TGCGCCAGCAGCCAAGATTCATACGGGACCTACGAGCAGTACTTC.

V gene TRBV28 combines with J gene TRBJ2-7, with D possibly matching TRBD2 (5 bases). The V end was cut by 2 bases, the J end by 0 bases, with 8 bases between. The germline V gene encodes CDR1 MDHEN and CDR2 SYDVKM. The CDR3 has 14 amino acids. CDR3 residues: CASSLRGNSYEQYV. The CDR3 coding sequence is TGTGCCAGCAGTTTACGAGGGAACTCCTACGAGCAGTACGTC.

The chain links TRBV3-1 (or the pseudogene TRBV3-2) to TRBJ2-1, with D unresolved. The germline V gene encodes CDR1 LGHDT and CDR2 YNNKEL (reference sequence). Trimming took 2 bases from V and 6 from J, leaving 14 bases between them. The CDR3 has 15 residues. The CDR3 is CASSQWPIYPNEQFF. CDR3 bases: TGTGCCAGCAGCCAATGGCCAATTTACCCCAATGAGCAGTTCTTC.

The chain carries TRBV5-1 and TRBJ2-7; 9 positions agree with TRBD1. This CDR3 is 14 amino acids long. V was clipped by 4 bases and J by 7 bases; unmatched bases: 9. The germline V gene encodes CDR1 SGHRS and CDR2 YFSETQ. CDR3 bases: TGCGCCAGCAGCCCGGGGGACAGGGAGAAAGAGCAGTACTTC. As protein: CASSPGDREKEQYF.

This clone has just one count. The genes are TRBV6-6 and TRBJ1-1; 8 bases fit TRBD1. CDR1 and CDR2 from the germline V gene are MNHNY and SVGAGI (reference sequence). This CDR3 is 14 amino acids long. V lost 8 bases to trimming and J lost 3 bases; unmatched junction nucleotides: 8. The CDR3 reads CASAYQGADTEAFF. CDR3 DNA: TGTGCCAGCGCCTACCAGGGGGCTGACACTGAAGCTTTCTTT.

The rearrangement uses TRBV30 and TRBJ2-6; no clear D gene. The germline V and J ends were trimmed by 3 bases and 0 bases, with 6 bases remaining between them. This CDR3 is built from 14 residues. The germline gives CDR1 GTSNPN, CDR2 SVGIG (reference sequence). The CDR3 protein is CAWSHSSGANVLTF. DNA for the CDR3: TGTGCCTGGAGCCACAGCTCTGGGGCCAACGTCCTGACTTTC.

CDR3 sequence: CASSPGTVGSPLHF. In nucleotides, the CDR3 is TGTGCCAGCAGTCCCGGGACAGTCGGATCACCCCTCCACTTT. This chain connects TRBV28 to TRBJ1-6, with TRBD1 matching 7 bases. CDR1 is MDHEN and CDR2 is SYDVKM in the germline V gene. The CDR3 covers 14 residues. J lost 10 bases, V lost 5 bases, and 8 bases had no gene match.

The chain employs TRBV5-4 and TRBJ1-2; the D is unclear. CDR3 length: 14 amino acids. CDR1 SGHNT and CDR2 YYREEE come from the germline V gene (reference sequence). V lost 1 base to trimming and J lost 4 bases, with 11 bases between them. The chain's CDR3 is CASSLRSSFYGYTF. The DNA of the CDR3 is TGTGCCAGCAGCTTGCGTAGCAGCTTCTATGGCTACACCTTC.

J is TRBJ2-5 and V is TRBV2, with TRBD2 matching over 9 bases. The CDR3 extends over 15 amino acids. Germline V gene sequence: CDR1 SNHLY, CDR2 FYNNEI. Trimming took 1 base from V and 7 from J; bases not matched to a gene: 7. CDR3 sequence reads: CASSEVIAGEGTQYF. As DNA, the CDR3 is TGTGCCAGCAGTGAAGTGATAGCGGGGGAAGGGACCCAGTACTTC.

J is TRBJ1-4 and V is TRBV5-1; 7 positions agree with TRBD1. With 2 bases clipped from V and 5 bases from J, the junction kept 6 bases outside the gene matches. This CDR3 has 15 residues. The germline CDR1 and CDR2 sequences are SGHRS and YFSETQ. The CDR3: CASSLGTAGNEKLFF. The CDR3 region has the DNA TGCGCCAGCAGCTTAGGGACAGCGGGCAATGAAAAACTGTTTTTT.

This sequence joins TRBV5-3 and TRBJ1-3, with D possibly TRBD1 on 6 matching bases. TRBV5-3 is an open reading frame whose function is uncertain. V lost 0 bases and J lost 0, with 13 bases in between. The CDR3 covers 17 residues. The CDR3, as DNA: TGTGCCAGAAGCTTGGAAGGACAGAGACCCTCTGGAAACACCATATATTTT. This encodes CARSLEGQRPSGNTIYF.

This sequence joins TRBV5-6 and TRBJ1-2; 7 bases match TRBD1. This CDR3 is built from 17 residues. Germline V gives CDR1 SGHDT, CDR2 YYEEEE. V lost 4 bases to trimming and J lost 1 base; unmatched junction nucleotides: 13. The CDR3 DNA follows: TGTGCCAGCAGCACATCGGGACAGCGTTTCTATAACTATGGCTACACCTTC. Translation: CASSTSGQRFYNYGYTF.

V and J are TRBV18 and TRBJ2-3, with D maybe TRBD1 (5 bases). This CDR3 has 14 amino acids. Germline V gene lookup returns CDR1 KGHSH and CDR2 LQKENI. The V and J ends lost 8 bases and 1 base respectively, with 13 bases between them. The CDR3 sequence: CASTEQAGTDTQYF. The CDR3 coding sequence is TGTGCCAGCACCGAACAGGCGGGCACAGATACGCAGTATTTT.

The chain combines TRBV27 with TRBJ2-1; 7 bases line up with TRBD1. J lost 3 bases, V lost 3 bases, and 5 bases had no gene match. The germline V gene encodes CDR1 MNHEY and CDR2 SMNVEV (reference sequence). This CDR3 is built from 15 residues. The CDR3 DNA follows: TGTGCCAGCAGTTTTCGACAGGGCAACTACAATGAGCAGTTCTTC. Protein product: CASSFRQGNYNEQFF.

The chain is built from TRBV24-1 and TRBJ1-2; D perhaps matches TRBD1 (6 bases). Germline V gives CDR1 KGHDR, CDR2 SFDVKD. The CDR3 consists of 14 residues. V was pared by 5 bases and J by 5 bases, with 14 bases between. The CDR3: CATSGGRGGYGYTF. In nucleotides, the CDR3 is TGTGCCACCAGTGGTGGCAGGGGTGGTTATGGCTACACCTTC.

The chain recombines TRBV5-1 with TRBJ2-1; D unresolved. The CDR3 is made up of 15 amino acids. Germline loops: CDR1 SGHRS, CDR2 YFSETQ. Trimming left V 7 bases short and J 6 bases short, with 20 bases between. The CDR3 loop reads CASGSTGPDGNEQFF. The CDR3 nucleotides are TGCGCCAGCGGATCGACGGGTCCTGACGGCAATGAGCAGTTCTTC.

This clone was counted only a few times. This chain links TRBV18 with TRBJ1-1; 9 nucleotides match TRBD1. CDR3 size: 13 residues. V lost 3 bases to trimming and J lost 4 bases; unmatched junction nucleotides: 0. Per germline, CDR1 KGHSH and CDR2 LQKENI. The CDR3 loop reads CASSPTGGTEAFF. The CDR3 DNA reads TGTGCCAGCTCACCGACAGGGGGCACTGAAGCTTTCTTT.

The chain combines TRBV3-1 (or the pseudogene TRBV3-2) with TRBJ2-2, with TRBD1 matching 7 bases. The germline CDR1 and CDR2 sequences are LGHDT and YNNKEL (reference sequence). The CDR3 is made up of 17 amino acids. After removal of 1 base from V and 4 bases from J, the junction contained 9 bases not matched to a gene. CDR3 sequence: CASSQGYRGRGTGELFF. CDR3 bases: TGTGCCAGCAGCCAAGGATACAGGGGAAGGGGCACCGGGGAGCTGTTTTTT.

V usage is TRBV4-1 and J usage is TRBJ2-1, with D perhaps matching TRBD1 (6 bases). This CDR3 spans 17 amino acids. Trimming took off 4 bases at V and 0 bases at J, with 16 bases between the two ends. CDR1 and CDR2 from the germline V gene are MGHRA and YSYEKL. The CDR3 reads CASSRTLQGSSYNEQFF. CDR3 sequence (DNA): TGCGCCAGCAGCCGCACTTTACAGGGAAGCTCCTACAATGAGCAGTTCTTC.

V is TRBV28 and J is TRBJ1-2, with D tentatively TRBD1 (6 bases). The CDR3 is made up of 15 amino acids. Germline V gene lookup returns CDR1 MDHEN and CDR2 SYDVKM. V was shortened by 8 bases and J by 4 bases, with 20 bases between the two germline ends. Here the CDR3 DNA reads TGTGCCAGCTCCCTCGGGGGGGCCCAACCCTATGGCTACACCTTC. Protein product: CASSLGGAQPYGYTF.

The chain recombines TRBV6-7 with TRBJ1-6; no firm D call. TRBV6-7 is designated an ORF whose function remains uncertain. Trimming shortened V by 0 bases and J by 9 bases, and 18 bases separated the two germline ends. The CDR3 loop spans 17 amino acids. The DNA for the CDR3 is TGTGCCAGCAGTTACTCTATAGTGAAAAGTCCCTCTTCACCCCTCCACTTT. Translation: CASSYSIVKSPSSPLHF.

The genes are TRBV28 and TRBJ2-1, with D perhaps TRBD2 (5 bases). Germline CDR1 and CDR2: MDHEN and SYDVKM. The CDR3 consists of 16 residues. V dropped 5 bases and J dropped 0 bases, with 14 bases sitting between them. The CDR3 region has the DNA TGTGCCAGCAGTCCCTACCGAGGGAGCTCCTACAATGAGCAGTTCTTC. Translating gives CASSPYRGSSYNEQFF.

The chain recombines TRBV11-2 with TRBJ2-1; 7 bases agree with TRBD2. The CDR3 sequence is 18 residues long. Germline-derived CDR1 and CDR2 are SGHAT and FQNNGV. Trimming cost V 4 bases and J 3 bases; bases outside gene matches: 15. This chain's CDR3 is CASSSPIGEGFYYNEQFF. CDR3 coding DNA: TGTGCCAGCAGCTCCCCGATAGGGGAGGGGTTTTACTACAATGAGCAGTTCTTC. The complete variable domain, with remaining parts taken from reference TRBV11-2 and TRBJ2-1, reads EAGVAQSPRYKIIEKRQSVAFWCNPISGHATLYWYQQILGQGPKLLIQFQNNGVVDDSQLPKDRFSAERLKGVDSTLKIQPAKLEDSAVYLCASSSPIGEGFYYNEQFFGPGTRLTVL.

The chain carries TRBV18 and TRBJ2-7; 9 nucleotides line up with TRBD1. This CDR3 is 14 amino acids long. In germline, CDR1 is KGHSH, CDR2 LQKENI. With 5 bases clipped from V and 7 bases from J, the junction kept 9 bases outside the gene matches. CDR3 coding DNA: TGTGCCAGCTCAGATTTCCGGGACAGGGATGAGCAGTACTTC. Protein: CASSDFRDRDEQYF.

CDR3 nucleotide sequence: TGTGCCAGCAGCCTAAGGGGAGGCCAGCTAGAGCAGTACTTC. Translated: CASSLRGGQLEQYF. The chain is built from TRBV3-1 (or the pseudogene TRBV3-2) and TRBJ2-7, with D perhaps matching TRBD2 (6 bases). Looked up from germline, CDR1 is LGHDT and CDR2 is YNNKEL (reference sequence). This CDR3 is 14 amino acids long. The ends were cut back, 4 bases at V and 7 bases at J, with 17 bases in the middle.